A selection of T cell receptor beta chains follows, all from one sample in a study of beta chain features in type 1 diabetes. Measured with immunoSEQ multiplex PCR; TCRdb has only the in-frame clones, and not every one. The table shows 900,000 or so clones, with 17% occurring only once. The sequenced sample consisted of naive CD4+ T cells from blood. The receptor set was obtained from a woman between 18 and 29 years old in good health. CDR3s include the opening cysteine and the closing phenylalanine or tryptophan. D genes are given only for firm matches. Size tells how often a clone was seen (once, few, many) or the class of an expanded clone, and some rows leave it out.

clone size | J gene | D gene | V gene | CDR3 DNA | CDR3 protein
few | TRBJ2-3 | NA | TRBV28 | TGTGCCAGCAGTAACCCGGGCAGCCTGAGCACAGATACGCAGTATTTT | CASSNPGSLSTDTQYF
few | TRBJ2-7 | NA | TRBV28 | TGTGCCAGCCAGGGAAACTACGAGCAGTACTTC | CASQGNYEQYF
few | TRBJ2-3 | TRBD2 | TRBV27 | TGTGCCAGCAGTTTCAAACTAGCGACAGATACGCAGTATTTT | CASSFKLATDTQYF
NA | TRBJ2-5 | TRBD2 | TRBV11-2 | TGTGCCAGCAGCTTAGATCGGGGGGAGCAGTACTTC | CASSLDRGEQYF
few | TRBJ2-1 | TRBD1 | TRBV9 | TGTGCCAGCAGCCCCCATCAGGGGGAAGAGTTCTTC | CASSPHQGEEFF
few | TRBJ2-7 | NA | TRBV7-2 | TGTGCCAGCAGCCAGCGGATTAGCTCCTACGAGCAGTACTTC | CASSQRISSYEQYF
NA | TRBJ2-7 | NA | TRBV13 | TGTGCCAGCAGCTTAATGTGGGGCAGGGGAGAGCAGTACTTC | CASSLMWGRGEQYF
few | TRBJ2-7 | NA | TRBV28 | TGTGCCAGCAGTTTATTCCCATACGAGCAGTACTTC | CASSLFPYEQYF
NA | TRBJ1-2 | TRBD1 | TRBV28 | TGTGCCAGCAGTCGGGACAGCCCCTATGGCTACACCTTC | CASSRDSPYGYTF
few | TRBJ2-7 | NA | TRBV6-6 | TGTGCCAGCACCACCCGGGGCAACCTTTACGAGCAGTACTTC | CASTTRGNLYEQYF
NA | TRBJ1-1 | TRBD1 | TRBV7-2 | TGTGCCAGCAGCGATCACAGGGGAGGGAACACTGAAGCTTTCTTT | CASSDHRGGNTEAFF
NA | TRBJ2-2 | TRBD2 | TRBV5-1 | TGCGCCAGCAGCTTGGGACTAGCGGGAGTATGGACCGGGGAGCTGTTTTTT | CASSLGLAGVWTGELFF
NA | TRBJ2-5 | NA | TRBV19 | TGTGCCAGTAGTACGCCTGGGCTAGCGGAGACCCAGTACTTC | CASSTPGLAETQYF
NA | TRBJ1-5 | TRBD1 | TRBV15 | TGTGCCACCAGCAGCCGGGACAGCTATAATCAGCCCCAGCATTTT | CATSSRDSYNQPQHF
few | TRBJ2-1 | TRBD2 | TRBV10-3 | TGTGCCATTCGGACTAGCGGGAGCAATGAGCAGTTCTTC | CAIRTSGSNEQFF
few | TRBJ2-7 | TRBD2 | TRBV28 | TGTGCCAGCAGTCTCGTAGCGGGAGAGAGTGACTCCTACGAGCAGTACTTC | CASSLVAGESDSYEQYF
NA | TRBJ1-5 | NA | TRBV18 | TGTGCCAGCTCACCGCCAAGCAATCAGCCCCAGCATTTT | CASSPPSNQPQHF
NA | TRBJ2-5 | NA | TRBV7-9 | TGTGCCAGCAGCTTATTGCTAGAGACCCAGTACTTC | CASSLLLETQYF
NA | TRBJ2-3 | NA | TRBV4-3 | TGCGCCAGCAGCCAAACCAGACGGACAGACACAGATACGCAGTATTTT | CASSQTRRTDTDTQYF
few | TRBJ2-3 | TRBD1 | TRBV5-1 | TGCGCCAGCAGCTTGGGAGCAGGGGGCTTCGGCACAGATACGCAGTATTTT | CASSLGAGGFGTDTQYF
NA | TRBJ1-5 | NA | TRBV2 | TGTGCCAGCAAAGGGACGGGAGTTCAGCCCCAGCATTTT | CASKGTGVQPQHF
few | TRBJ2-5 | NA | TRBV21-1 | TGTGCCAGCAGCAAACTAAGGATGGAGACCCAGTACTTC | CASSKLRMETQYF